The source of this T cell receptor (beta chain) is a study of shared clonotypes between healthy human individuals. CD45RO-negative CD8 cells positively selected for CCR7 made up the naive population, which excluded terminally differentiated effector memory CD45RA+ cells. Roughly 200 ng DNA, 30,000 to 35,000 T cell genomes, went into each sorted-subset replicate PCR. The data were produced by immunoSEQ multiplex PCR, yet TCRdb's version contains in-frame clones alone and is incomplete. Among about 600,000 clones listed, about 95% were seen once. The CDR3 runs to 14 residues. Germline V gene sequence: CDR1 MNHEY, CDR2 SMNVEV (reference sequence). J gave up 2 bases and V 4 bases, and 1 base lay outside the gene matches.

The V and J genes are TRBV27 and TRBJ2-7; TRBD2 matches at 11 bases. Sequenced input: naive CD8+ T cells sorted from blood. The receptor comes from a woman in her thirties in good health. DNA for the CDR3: TGTGCCAGCAGTTCTAGCGGGAGGACCTACGAGCAGTACTTC. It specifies CASSSSGRTYEQYF.